This T cell receptor (beta chain) was sequenced in a study of radiotherapy plus CTLA-4 blockade in lung cancer. Profiled with immunoSEQ multiplex PCR; TCRdb holds only in-frame clones, not every one. This table has roughly 90,000 clones, around 72% appearing once. The CDR3 has 15 residues. The trim removed 6 bases at V and 9 bases at J, leaving 12 bases unmatched. Germline V gives CDR1 MNHEY, CDR2 SVGAGI. This chain links TRBV6-5 with TRBJ2-7; 12 bases are shared with TRBD1. The sample consisted of peripheral blood, taken from a patient treated with radiotherapy plus ipilimumab. The receptor was isolated from a human donor with non-small cell lung cancer that progressed on radiotherapy plus ipilimumab. The CDR3: CASRPPGTGGIGQYF. In DNA form, the CDR3 reads TGTGCCAGCAGGCCCCCCGGGACAGGGGGCATCGGGCAGTACTTC.